This TCR beta chain is drawn from a study of shared clonotypes between healthy human individuals (dated by TCRdb to between 2020 and 2021). Background on the whole study: The cohort included a few men and a couple of women between 18 and 49 years of age. The study deeply sequenced blood TCR repertoires of five healthy adults to estimate repertoire size and the extent of clonotype sharing between individuals. Between about 0.85 and 10 billion PBMCs per donor were obtained by leukapheresis. To increase sequencing depth and limit assay-specific biases, TCR repertoire library preparation and sequencing were carried out by different laboratories using diverse techniques. For each donor, CD4 naive and CD4 memory were each run on three plates, CD8 naive on two plates, and CD8 memory on one plate.

Measured from the cysteine to the phenylalanine, the CDR3 is 15 residues long. CDR3 DNA is the only sequence kept; it has 45 bases, read in frame from the first base. V trim: 4 bases; J trim: 4 bases; unmatched bases: 7. CDR1 and CDR2 are read off the germline V gene (reference sequence) as PRHDT and FYEKMQ. For this clone: No cognate antigen has been identified for it. Base qualities are not provided; no much larger clone lies one nucleotide away.

CD8 naive samples were CD45RO-negative cells positively selected for CCR7, giving a CD45RA+CCR7+ population that excluded TemRA cells. The donors were healthy, HIV-negative adults with no recently reported acute infections or vaccinations. All donors were Caucasian adults living in Nashville, Tennessee, USA. Blood was collected by leukapheresis, and PBMCs were isolated by Ficoll-Histopaque density gradient centrifugation and then cryopreserved in liquid nitrogen vapor phase. Analytical flow cytometry was used to check the purity and quantity of each magnetically sorted T cell population. Genomic DNA was isolated from every sorted fraction and measured by UV absorbance on a Nanodrop 2000c. Using the deep immunoSEQ assay, TCR CDR3 regions were amplified from genomic DNA by multiplex PCR. Genomic DNA extracted from each cell subset was distributed evenly over all wells of several immunoSEQ 96-well plates, and each plate served as one replicate. For sorted subsets, about 200 ng genomic DNA, equal to tens of thousands of T cell genomes, was loaded into each replicate PCR. The purified libraries were quantified using a Qubit 3.0 fluorometer, sized with a Bioanalyzer 2100, and then quantified again using the KAPA Library Quantification kit. Every immunoSEQ 96-well plate was sequenced on a separate single-read 150-cycle Illumina NextSeq 550 flow cell. Processing in the source paper ran as follows. Because the immunoSEQ output held only junctional sequences and lacked quality scores, the filtering could not match the filtering applied to full-length reads. Sequences were annotated with PyIR, a Python wrapper for IgBLAST v1.9, and V/J genes and CDR3 were assigned using IMGT germline references. Reads were filtered out if the reads had weak V/J assignments (E-value above 1e-6), no CDR3, stop codons, out-of-frame junctions, or ambiguous translated residues. V3J clonotypes were defined by identical inferred V gene, J gene, and CDR3 amino acid sequence. Percentage overlap between repertoires was computed as shared unique clonotypes divided by the size of the smaller repertoire. Three approaches were used to assess repertoire richness: RTK rarefaction, the Chao1 estimator, and Recon v2.1 estimates of unobserved clonotypes. OLGA was used to compute generation probabilities for all TCRbeta clonotypes that the gDNA method yielded from several donors. TCRdb retrieved this table from immuneACCESS and kept in-frame rearrangements only. Not all clones are present; in checked studies, unresolved V genes account for under half, and no reason is known for the remainder. V and J calls and clone size come straight from that table; D and trimming were deduced from the DNA. The sample contains about 590,000 clones, roughly 95% of them found a single time. The ten largest make up roughly 0.1% of the sample.

Results the study describes overall, beyond this receptor: Sampling was restricted to blood, and TCR repertoires in tissue are likely to differ from TCR repertoires in blood. Even with the large sequencing depth, rarefaction of the sorted-subset datasets indicated that sequencing was incomplete. Because the study included a small number of donors, the genetic and exposure-history diversity represented was limited. Pairwise subsampling indicated that sequencing depth was expected to affect the degree of clonotype sharing among donors. Larger estimated clonotype richness was generally found for naive subsets than for memory subsets. Clonotypes shared by all four sorted-subset donors showed higher generation probabilities than non-shared clonotypes. Approximately 5% of naive CD4, 3.5% of naive CD8, 2% to 2.5% of memory CD4, and 0.4% of memory CD8 clonotypes were shared across a handful of donors.

The receptor comes from a woman aged 30 to 39 in good health. In this chain, TRBV13 is recombined with TRBJ1-2; 9 bases in the middle match TRBD1. Sequenced input: naive CD8+ T cells sorted from blood. The cell subset or site label corresponds to: CD45RA+CCR7+. The nucleotide sequence is given as TGTGCCAGCAGCTCGCGGACAGGGGCTACCTATGGCTACACCTTC. It encodes CASSSRTGATYGYTF.